The 27 T cell receptor beta chains reported below all come from one sample, sequenced in a study of T cells expressing NK-cell markers. Reanalyzing the 5' RACE reads, TCRdb keeps one entry per CDR3 protein, without DNA. Its table lists 250,000 to 300,000 distinct CDR3 sequences. Sequencing input: blood T cells: a sorted CD56 or NKG2C T cell subset, CD4+ or CD8+ T cells, or bulk PBMC T cells (not recorded which). These receptors were taken from a woman aged 18 to 75 in good health.

CDR3 in amino acids: CASRPRDASPLGYTF. The chain is built from TRBV12-3 or TRBV12-4 and TRBJ1-2. The CDR3 covers 15 residues.

V usage is TRBV20-1 and J usage is TRBJ2-5; TCRdb's D call of TRBD1 is untestable without DNA. The CDR3 consists of 16 residues. Germline CDR1 DFQATT, CDR2 SNEGSKA (reference sequence). CDR3 protein: CSARGGTGVSKETQYF.

This chain links TRBV5-1 with TRBJ2-3; TCRdb picks TRBD1, but there is no DNA to check that call. The CDR3 has 15 residues. In germline, CDR1 is SGHRS, CDR2 YFSETQ. CDR3 loop: CASSSTTGRTDTQYF.

V and J are TRBV4-1 and TRBJ1-4. CDR1 and CDR2 (germline): MGHRA, YSYEKL. CDR3 length: 15 amino acids. CDR3 amino acids: CASSEKGFKGEKLFF.

This rearrangement joins TRBV5-1 to TRBJ2-7. This CDR3 contains 14 residues. Germline-derived CDR1 and CDR2 are SGHRS and YFSETQ. CDR3 region: CASSMGLPSYEQYF.

This chain connects TRBV9 to TRBJ1-1; checking the TCRdb D call of TRBD1 is not possible without DNA. CDR3 length equals 16 residues. Germline V lookup: CDR1 SGDLS, CDR2 YYNGEE. CDR3 protein: CASTLGAGGWGTEAFF.

This chain uses TRBV12-5 with TRBJ2-1; TCRdb names TRBD1, which stays unverified in the absence of DNA. This CDR3 contains 18 residues. CDR1 is LGHNT, CDR2 FRNRAP, per germline. The CDR3 sequence is CASGLVNSRGQGWNEQFF.

Here the CDR3 reads CASSQVVLTGTGSNQPQHF. The chain couples TRBV4-3 to TRBJ1-5; TCRdb indicates TRBD1, and absent DNA this call remains unverified. Germline loops: CDR1 LGHNA, CDR2 YSLEER. CDR3 size: 19 residues.

The chain uses TRBV12-3 or TRBV12-4 and TRBJ1-1. There are 14 residues in the CDR3. The CDR3 sequence: CASSFLLLDTEAFF.

The J gene is TRBJ1-3, the V gene TRBV5-1; with no DNA, the TCRdb D assignment of TRBD1 cannot be verified. The germline CDR1 and CDR2 sequences are SGHRS and YFSETQ. This CDR3 is built from 17 residues. This CDR3 is CASSLTSGKSSGNTIYF.

The chain recombines TRBV7-2 with TRBJ2-7; TCRdb picks TRBD2, but there is no DNA to check that call. This CDR3 contains 14 residues. Germline loops: CDR1 SGHTA, CDR2 FQGNSA. The CDR3 loop reads CASSLVAGVYEQYF.

The chain links TRBV29-1 to TRBJ2-2; TCRdb gives TRBD2 as the D gene, but with no DNA this cannot be confirmed. Per the germline V gene, CDR1 is SQVTM and CDR2 is ANQGSEA. There are 13 residues in the CDR3. The CDR3 sequence: CSVGKGPAGELFF.

This chain joins TRBV12-3 or TRBV12-4 and TRBJ2-5; TCRdb returns TRBD1, unconfirmable since there is no DNA. CDR3 length equals 15 residues. CDR3 in amino acids: CASSFEGRYQETQYF.

The chain recombines TRBV6-5 with TRBJ2-1; TCRdb's D gene call, TRBD2, goes unchecked for lack of DNA. Per germline, CDR1 MNHEY and CDR2 SVGAGI. The CDR3 is 16 residues long. CDR3 sequence reads: CASSYSGLAGVHEQFF.

The V gene is TRBV20-1, the J gene TRBJ2-1. The CDR3 is 16 amino acids. The germline V gene encodes CDR1 DFQATT and CDR2 SNEGSKA (reference sequence). Here the CDR3 reads CSARGQLASSYNEQFF.

The V gene is TRBV4-2, the J gene TRBJ1-5. Germline CDR1 is LGHNA and CDR2 is YNFKEQ. This CDR3 spans 15 amino acids. This chain's CDR3 is CASSQDGQHNQPQHF.

The chain is built from TRBV7-2 and TRBJ2-7; without DNA, the TCRdb call of TRBD1 cannot be checked. The V gene's germline CDR1 is SGHTA and CDR2 FQGNSA. The CDR3 consists of 16 residues. CDR3 region: CASSFYGRDTTYEQYF.

The chain carries TRBV7-7 and TRBJ2-3; the TCRdb D gene call, TRBD2, has no DNA to confirm it. There are 15 residues in the CDR3. The germline V gene has CDR1 SSHAT and CDR2 FNYEAQ (reference sequence). CDR3 sequence: CASSFGLAGGDTQYF.

The V gene is TRBV7-2, the J gene TRBJ2-5; TCRdb proposes TRBD1, but this gene call is untestable without DNA. Germline CDR1 is SGHTA and CDR2 is FQGNSA. The CDR3 has 17 residues. Here the CDR3 reads CASSLGNFRDSQETQYF.

This chain connects TRBV5-5 to TRBJ1-6; without DNA, the TCRdb call of TRBD1 cannot be checked. Germline CDR1 SGHKS, CDR2 YYEKEE (reference sequence). This CDR3 has 16 residues. The CDR3: CASSLGQGSYNSPLHF.

The chain is built from TRBV6-1 and TRBJ2-2; TCRdb names TRBD1, which stays unverified in the absence of DNA. The germline V gene encodes CDR1 MNHNS and CDR2 SASEGT. This CDR3 comprises 16 residues. The chain's CDR3 is CASTVGGRGNVGALFF.

The chain is built from TRBV14 and TRBJ2-3; as DNA is missing, the TRBD2 call by TCRdb cannot be tested. The CDR3 is 15 amino acids. Germline V CDR1 and CDR2: SGHDN, FVKESK. CDR3 residues: CASSQGVAGGLPQYF.

This chain uses TRBV5-4 with TRBJ1-2; TCRdb lists TRBD1, though no DNA is available to test this call. The CDR3 spans 14 residues. Germline CDR1 and CDR2: SGHNT and YYREEE (reference sequence). CDR3 amino acids: CASTGDKRNYGYTF.

This chain links TRBV24-1 with TRBJ2-1. Germline V gene sequence: CDR1 KGHDR, CDR2 SFDVKD. The CDR3 has 14 residues. CDR3 in amino acids: CATSEGGSYNEQFF.

This sequence joins TRBV30 and TRBJ1-2; TCRdb names TRBD1, which stays unverified in the absence of DNA. The CDR3 contains 14 residues. From germline, CDR1 is GTSNPN and CDR2 SVGIG (reference sequence). CDR3: CAWSVRGYNYGYTF.

CDR3 residues: CASSLDLAQGGSGELFF. The chain uses TRBV11-3 and TRBJ2-2; the TRBD1 assignment by TCRdb is unverifiable without DNA. The CDR3 is 17 residues long. Per germline, CDR1 SGHNT and CDR2 YENEEA.

V usage is TRBV20-1 and J usage is TRBJ2-4; as DNA is missing, the TRBD2 call by TCRdb cannot be tested. Germline CDR1 is DFQATT and CDR2 is SNEGSKA (reference sequence). The CDR3 extends over 18 amino acids. The CDR3 spells CSARLAGGPTSAKNIQYF.